The 4 T cell receptor beta chains reported below all come from one sample, sequenced in a study of beta chain features in type 1 diabetes. The authors reverse transcribed all of the isolated RNA, so sequencing captured expressed TCRB transcripts. Some clones are missing from TCRdb's copy, which holds only in-frame ones; the method was immunoSEQ multiplex PCR. Of roughly 45,000 clones in the sample, 50% were seen once. Source material: stem cell memory CD4+ T cells from blood. The receptor source for this set is a woman between 25 and 40 years old in good health.

The gene calls are TRBV25-1 and TRBJ2-7; the match to TRBD2 covers 8 bases. The V gene's germline CDR1 is MGHDK and CDR2 SYGVNS. V was pared by 9 bases and J by 5 bases, with 15 bases of the junction left unmatched. The CDR3 consists of 15 residues. CDR3 nucleotide sequence: TGTGCCAGACTGCCGGTAATAGCGGGGAGGCACGAGCAGTACTTC. Translating gives CARLPVIAGRHEQYF.

The chain links TRBV5-1 to TRBJ2-1; a weak D match, TRBD1 (6 bases). This CDR3 contains 18 residues. From germline, CDR1 is SGHRS and CDR2 YFSETQ. V lost 1 base to trimming and J lost 9 bases, with 26 bases between them. The CDR3, as DNA: TGCGCCAGCAGCTTGTCCCTGGACAGCATCGACGTAATCTCTGAGCAGTTCTTC. Translating it yields CASSLSLDSIDVISEQFF.

The V gene is TRBV11-2, the J gene TRBJ2-3; 7 bases are shared with TRBD2. The CDR3 spans 15 residues. Germline V CDR1 and CDR2: SGHAT, FQNNGV. V shed 2 bases, J shed 1 base, and the junction held 3 bases outside the gene matches. The chain's CDR3 is CASSLRREGTDTQYF. CDR3 nucleotide sequence: TGTGCCAGCAGCTTACGACGGGAGGGCACAGATACGCAGTATTTT.

The rearrangement joins TRBV5-1 to TRBJ2-7; 7 bases fit TRBD2. Germline CDR1 SGHRS, CDR2 YFSETQ. Trimming removed 5 bases from V and 0 bases from J; junction bases left unmatched: 17. The CDR3 is 18 amino acids. CDR3 DNA sequence: TGCGCCAGCAGAGTCATTGCGGGAGAGTCTGGGTCCTCCTACGAGCAGTACTTC. It yields the protein CASRVIAGESGSSYEQYF.